A few counts support the clone carrying this T cell receptor beta chain. Its target is not known. The data were taken from a study of cytomegalovirus exposure and HLA in healthy donors. For the study at large: The 110 million or so unique TCR beta sequences, from approximately 170 million T cells, were found by an earlier analysis. General study findings and limits: One later analysis reportedly identified an Asian-associated ancestry cluster that showed fewer N-insertions than the approximately 700-donor mean.

PCR involved 60 Vbeta and 13 Jbeta primers. Profiling relied on immunoSEQ multiplex PCR, and the TCRdb table lists in-frame clones only, not all of them. Altogether about 150,000 clones are present, 84% being singletons, with the ten largest covering roughly 6.5%. The CDR3 length is 14 residues. The germline V gene has CDR1 SGHRS and CDR2 YFSETQ. V shed 1 base and J shed 1 base, with 8 bases lying between them. Sequencing was carried out using PBMCs. The V call is TRBV5-1, the J call TRBJ1-1, with TRBD1 as a possible D gene (5 bases). The receptor's source is a man aged 50 to 59 in good health and CMV-seropositive. The CDR3 spells CASSLTRANTEAFF. CDR3 in DNA: TGCGCCAGCAGCTTGACCAGGGCGAACACTGAAGCTTTCTTT.